This TCR beta chain came from a study of T cells in Graves' hyperthyroidism and ophthalmopathy. Study-wide findings and caveats: Ophthalmopathy was separated from stable hyperthyroidism by a 13 V-J model.

Thyroid ultrasound and orbital computed tomography, with clinical symptoms and serum thyroxine and TRAb, informed diagnoses. As regards this clonotype: Its antigen remains unknown.

The CDR3 totals 12 residues. Germline CDR1 reads SEHNR; CDR2 reads FQNEAQ (reference sequence). V gave up 4 bases and J gave up 7 bases, with 9 bases separating them. TCR beta CDR3 regions were amplified from RNA transcripts. First-round RT-PCR targeting the TCR CDR3 was performed with the HTBI primer set. TCRdb independently ran MiXCR on the multiplex PCR reads; one entry per CDR3 protein. The sample lists over 700,000 distinct CDR3 sequences; 18% were seen once. This receptor was obtained from a woman aged 45-60 years with Graves' hyperthyroidism that later progressed to Graves' ophthalmopathy. J is TRBJ2-3 and V is TRBV7-9; the D is unclear. Sequenced material: blood. The CDR3 protein is CASSSGSNTQYF. CDR3 in DNA: TGTGCCAGCAGCTCTGGGTCGAATACGCAGTATTTT.